The 13 T cell receptor beta chains given below trace back to one sample, sequenced in a study of T cell repertoires in cytomegalovirus infection. Antigens for these TCRs are unknown. Each CDR3 protein is one row after TCRdb ran MiXCR on the reads. The table has hundreds of thousands of distinct CDR3 sequences, 33% seen once. The sequencing here drew on cultured PBMCs, taken from culture after CMV antigen stimulation. These receptors were obtained from a human donor in good health (CMV status not recorded). Some clones in this sample may be carry-over from other donors' samples.

There are a few counts of this clonotype. The chain couples TRBV7-2 to TRBJ2-7; TRBD2 matches at 11 bases. The CDR3 consists of 15 residues. Germline-derived CDR1 and CDR2 are SGHTA and FQGNSA. V trimming: 5 bases; J trimming: 4 bases; junction bases outside the gene matches: 7. The CDR3, as DNA: TGTGCCAGCAGCCCAACAGGGACTAGCGGATACGAGCAGTACTTC. It specifies CASSPTGTSGYEQYF.

This clonotype was counted between two and nine times. The V gene is TRBV7-9, the J gene TRBJ1-1, with D possibly matching TRBD1 (6 bases). V was trimmed by 5 bases and J by 0 bases, leaving 13 bases between them. Per the germline V gene, CDR1 is SEHNR and CDR2 is FQNEAQ (reference sequence). There are 15 residues in the CDR3. CDR3 DNA sequence: TGTGCCAGCAGCCGGGGACAACACATGAACACTGAAGCTTTCTTT. Residues: CASSRGQHMNTEAFF.

The V and J genes are TRBV7-9 and TRBJ1-4; D not certain. Looked up from germline, CDR1 is SEHNR and CDR2 is FQNEAQ (reference sequence). V was cut by 5 bases and J by 8 bases, with 21 bases left in between. The CDR3 covers 16 residues. The CDR3 loop is CASSPEGRPDREKLFF. CDR3 in DNA: TGTGCCAGCAGCCCAGAAGGCCGACCCGACCGAGAAAAACTGTTTTTT.

This clonotype was found a few times. The genes are TRBV10-3 and TRBJ2-3, with TRBD2 matching 9 bases. V lost 6 bases and J lost 6; bases outside the gene matches: 7. CDR1 is ENHRY, CDR2 SYGVKD, per germline. This CDR3 region has 14 residues. The CDR3 sequence is CAIRSGRRGDTQYF. The CDR3 nucleotides are TGTGCCATCAGGAGCGGGAGGAGGGGGGATACGCAGTATTTT.

This clonotype appeared a few times. This chain uses TRBV6-2 or TRBV6-3 with TRBJ2-7; TRBD2 agrees at 7 bases. Germline CDR1 and CDR2: MNHEY and SVGEGT. The ends lost 2 bases at V and 3 bases at J; junction bases unmatched: 4. The CDR3 has 14 amino acids. The CDR3 DNA is TGTGCCAGCAGTTACGGGGAGGGCTTCTACGAGCAGTACGTC. Translating gives CASSYGEGFYEQYV.

The chain joins TRBV10-3 to TRBJ1-2; 8 bases fit TRBD1. Germline assignment: CDR1 ENHRY and CDR2 SYGVKD. The CDR3 spans 14 residues. V lost 0 bases to trimming and J lost 5 bases; unmatched junction nucleotides: 2. The CDR3 here is CAISESGTGYGYTF. For the CDR3, the DNA is TGTGCCATCAGTGAGTCGGGGACAGGATATGGCTACACCTTC.

The V and J genes are TRBV4-3 and TRBJ2-2; TRBD2 might be the D (6 bases). The germline V gene has CDR1 LGHNA and CDR2 YSLEER. This CDR3 has 16 residues. Trimming removed 0 bases from V and 4 bases from J, with 12 bases in between. CDR3 sequence reads: CASSQDGGGVTGELFF. DNA of the CDR3: TGCGCCAGCAGCCAAGATGGGGGAGGCGTCACCGGGGAGCTGTTTTTT.

The chain recombines TRBV20-1 with TRBJ2-1, with D possibly matching TRBD1 (6 bases). V was trimmed by 3 bases and J by 2 bases, leaving 8 bases between them. Germline CDR1 is DFQATT and CDR2 is SNEGSKA (reference sequence). The CDR3 loop spans 13 amino acids. The CDR3 sequence: CSARAGAYNEQFF. The CDR3 nucleotides are TGCAGTGCTAGGGCAGGGGCCTACAATGAGCAGTTCTTC.

This clonotype was seen just once. This chain connects TRBV7-3 to TRBJ2-5; possibly TRBD2 for D (5 bases). Trimming cost V 5 bases and J 5 bases, with 24 bases left between them. The CDR3 length is 17 residues. Per the germline V gene, CDR1 is SGHTA and CDR2 is FQGTGA. CDR3 residues: CASSPYGGVLYRETQYF. The CDR3 DNA sequence: TGTGCCAGCAGCCCCTATGGAGGAGTTTTATATAGGGAGACCCAGTACTTC.

The rearrangement joins TRBV6-6 to TRBJ2-1, with TRBD2 matching 13 bases. Germline trimming cut 0 bases from V and 11 bases from J; bases unmatched to any gene: 1. The CDR3 has 14 residues. Germline CDR1 is MNHNY and CDR2 is SVGAGI (reference sequence). The DNA for the CDR3 is TGTGCCAGCAGTTACTCTGGGACTAGCGGGAAGCAGTTCTTC. Amino acid sequence: CASSYSGTSGKQFF.

This clonotype was seen only a few times. V and J are TRBV7-9 and TRBJ1-5; 8 bases line up with TRBD1. The CDR3 runs 16 residues. Looked up from germline, CDR1 is SEHNR and CDR2 is FQNEAQ (reference sequence). The J segment lost 2 bases and the V segment lost 5 bases, leaving 8 bases of the junction unmatched. The CDR3 nucleotides read TGTGCCAGCAGCACAGGGGGGCTTACTGGCAATCAGCCCCAGCATTTT. Protein product: CASSTGGLTGNQPQHF.

Only a few counts were recorded for this clonotype. This CDR3 reads CASSISGGNYGYTF. CDR3 DNA: TGTGCCAGTAGTATATCGGGAGGGAACTATGGCTACACCTTC. The rearrangement uses TRBV19 and TRBJ1-2; D gene ambiguous. CDR3 length equals 14 residues. The V gene lost 2 bases and the J gene lost 2 bases, with 9 bases spanning the gap. CDR1 and CDR2 from the germline V gene are LNHDA and SQIVND (reference sequence). Full variable domain (outside the CDR3, taken from reference TRBV19 and TRBJ1-2): DGGITQSPKYLFRKEGQNVTLSCEQNLNHDAMYWYRQDPGQGLRLIYYSQIVNDFQKGDIAEGYSVSREKKESFPLTVTSAQKNPTAFYLCASSISGGNYGYTFGSGTRLTVV.

The chain carries TRBV7-9 and TRBJ1-4; D remains ambiguous. V was trimmed by 1 base and J by 0 bases, leaving 21 bases between them. Germline loops: CDR1 SEHNR, CDR2 FQNEAQ (reference sequence). CDR3 length equals 20 residues. For the CDR3, the DNA is TGTGCCAGCAGCTTAGTTCTGGGCCTAGGAGTCACTGCAACTAATGAAAAACTGTTTTTT. It is translated as CASSLVLGLGVTATNEKLFF.